This TCR beta chain was recorded in a study of T cell responses to AZD1222 COVID-19 vaccine. The study's findings and limits: Donors in the cohort were predominantly white British and more often female, and clonal diversity was possibly underestimated. At baseline, just five to seven AZD1222 recipients tested seropositive. The study found vaccine-associated CD4 TCRs spanning spike, dominant at 160-218 and 743-854.

Germline loops: CDR1 KGHDR, CDR2 SFDVKD. The CDR3 has 13 residues. V was cut by 3 bases and J by 4 bases, with 8 bases left in between. On this clone: Its antigen is unidentified.

The protocol was immunoSEQ multiplex PCR, while the TCRdb copy is restricted to in-frame clones and leaves out a portion. The sample shows around 100,000 clones, approximately 96% of them seen only once. The sequence came from an adult in good health. V is TRBV24-1 and J is TRBJ1-1, with D hard to call. The sample in question was peripheral blood, obtained on day 0 of AZD1222 vaccination. CDR3 sequence reads: CATSDVGSTEAFF. In DNA, the CDR3 is TGTGCCACCAGTGATGTAGGGAGCACTGAAGCTTTCTTT.